This T cell receptor beta chain was observed in a study of T cells in women clearing cervical HPV infection. The study, taken as a whole, reports: Richness differences could reflect unmeasured T-cell content per sample. Cases and controls were distinguished at AUC over 0.75 by richness and V genes.

With regard to this clone: What it binds is unknown. Read coverage stops 3 residues before the CDR3 terminus; the germline J gene supplies the remainder.

All participants had a single incident cervical HPV16 infection, and prevalent HPV16 infections were excluded. V was trimmed by 4 bases and J by 5 bases, leaving 21 bases between them. Germline CDR1 and CDR2: ENHRY and SYGVKD. The CDR3 has 16 amino acids. Here immunoSEQ multiplex PCR was the method, and the copy in TCRdb shows in-frame clones only, minus some. The sample table includes some 25,000 clones. Sequencing was done on a sample of blood buffy coat. This TCR was sampled from a woman aged 18-70 years with a cervical HPV16 infection that either progressed to CIN3+ or cleared (not recorded which). The chain is built from TRBV10-3 and TRBJ2-7, with unresolved D. The CDR3 is CAISGRLAKEANEQYF. The covered CDR3 bases are TGTGCCATCAGTGGACGACTTGCCAAAGAGGCTAACGAG.